The present T cell receptor (beta chain) was sequenced within a study of regulatory T cells in long-lasting Graves disease. Study at large: The term persistent Graves' disease signified upward of 5 years on antithyroid drugs with positive TSH receptor antibodies. The study's findings and limits: New patients shared roughly 960 public clonotypes, and persistent patients shared more, with 2,741. TCR diversity was lower in persistent Graves' patients (versus newly diagnosed ones).

Time point specified: persistent/refractory GD, antithyroid drugs over 5 years with positive TRAb. The TCR library was made from RNA extracted from PBMCs. The CDR3 has 14 amino acids. Trimming removed 5 bases from V and 2 bases from J, with 13 bases in between. Germline values: CDR1 SNHLY, CDR2 FYNNEI. Arm-PCR of CDR3 regions and iRepertoire HTBI primers were the basis on which TCR beta libraries were built. TCRdb processed the multiplex PCR reads anew with MiXCR; each CDR3 protein has one entry. The sample has approximately 440,000 distinct CDR3 sequences, 23% seen once. Note on this clonotype: As yet, its antigen is unknown.

The sequenced sample was peripheral blood mononuclear cells (PBMCs), obtained when the disease was refractory, from a patient treated with antithyroid drugs. V gene TRBV2 combines with J gene TRBJ2-7; D call uncertain. The TCR comes from a female donor with Graves disease. The DNA of the CDR3 is TGTGCCAGCAGTCTGGCGCGGTATGCCTACGAGCAGTACTTC. It is translated as CASSLARYAYEQYF. Based on the CDR3 plus reference TRBV2 and TRBJ2-7, the full variable domain is EPEVTQTPSHQVTQMGQEVILRCVPISNHLYFYWYRQILGQKVEFLVSFYNNEISEKSEIFDDQFSVERPDGSNFTLKIRSTKLEDSAMYFCASSLARYAYEQYFGPGTRLTVT.